These T cell receptor beta chains were read from a single sample in a study of T cell changes during pregnancy in multiple sclerosis. Sequenced by immunoSEQ multiplex PCR; TCRdb stores in-frame clones only, minus some. The sample shows tens of thousands of clones, roughly 87% of them seen only once. The sequencing used peripheral blood, collected in the first trimester of pregnancy. Source of these receptors: a female donor with multiple sclerosis, enrolled in a pregnancy study. CDR3s include the opening cysteine and the closing phenylalanine or tryptophan. The order of the fields is J gene, D gene, CDR3 length, V gene, clone size, CDR3 protein, CDR3 DNA. The D gene is left open where the match is weak. Clone size is shown for a subset of rows, as once, few, many or a class of expanded clone.

>TRBJ2-1|-|17|TRBV13|-
CASSSRGASSSYNEQFF
TGTGCCAGCAGCTCACGGGGAGCTTCGAGCTCCTACAATGAGCAGTTCTTC
>TRBJ2-1|TRBD2|13|TRBV14|-
CASSRGLADEQFF
TGTGCCAGCAGCCGGGGACTAGCGGATGAGCAGTTCTTC
>TRBJ1-1|-|14|TRBV19|-
CASSPGQPNTEAFF
TGTGCCAGTAGCCCAGGACAGCCGAACACTGAAGCTTTCTTT
>TRBJ2-1|TRBD2|17|TRBV4-3|few
CASSQERGLAGDHEQFF
TGCGCCAGCAGCCAAGAAAGAGGCCTAGCGGGAGATCATGAGCAGTTCTTC
>TRBJ2-7|TRBD1|11|TRBV10-2|-
CAVQGADEQYF
TGCGCCGTACAGGGGGCGGATGAGCAGTACTTC
>TRBJ2-5|TRBD2|13|TRBV10-3|-
CAINERERETQYF
TGTGCCATCAATGAGCGGGAGCGGGAGACCCAGTACTTC
>TRBJ2-7|TRBD1|15|TRBV7-9|-
CASSFPGTGTYEQYF
TGTGCCAGCAGCTTTCCCGGGACAGGTACCTACGAGCAGTACTTC
>TRBJ1-1|-|15|TRBV5-1|-
CASSPGDLRNTEAFF
TGCGCCAGCAGCCCGGGGGATCTGAGGAACACTGAAGCTTTCTTT
>TRBJ2-2|TRBD1|17|TRBV5-1|-
CASSLARGQGNTGELFF
TGCGCCAGCAGCTTGGCCAGGGGACAGGGAAACACCGGGGAGCTGTTTTTT
>TRBJ2-2|-|12|TRBV6-5|-
CASRRTGQELFF
TGTGCCAGCAGGCGAACGGGACAGGAGCTGTTTTTT
>TRBJ1-3|-|13|TRBV25-1|-
CASRQGSGNTIYF
TGTGCCAGCAGACAGGGCTCCGGAAACACCATATATTTT
>TRBJ1-4|TRBD1|15|TRBV28|-
CASSLFTGANEKLFF
TGTGCCAGCAGCCTTTTTACAGGGGCTAATGAAAAACTGTTTTTT
>TRBJ1-1|-|11|TRBV29-1|few
CGGLMNTEAFF
TGCGGGGGACTGATGAACACTGAAGCTTTCTTT
>TRBJ1-5|-|15|TRBV4-2|-
CASSHATQGNQPQHF
TGTGCCAGCAGCCACGCCACACAGGGCAATCAGCCCCAGCATTTT
>TRBJ2-1|TRBD1|16|TRBV5-4|-
CASSFSGGNGYNEQFF
TGTGCCAGCAGCTTTTCAGGGGGCAATGGATACAATGAGCAGTTCTTC